This T cell receptor (beta chain) stems from a study of regulatory T cells in long-lasting Graves disease. Sequencing libraries for TCR beta were prepared with iRepertoire HTBI primers and Arm-PCR of CDR3 regions. TCRdb itself ran the multiplex PCR reads through MiXCR, one entry per CDR3 protein. The table records around 480,000 distinct CDR3 sequences, more than 15% of them present only once. This CDR3 spans 14 amino acids. In germline, CDR1 is SGHRS, CDR2 YFSETQ. V was pared by 3 bases and J by 1 base, with 10 bases between. Sample time point: newly diagnosed GD, antithyroid drugs for less than 3 months. Making the TCR library involved RNA that had been extracted from PBMCs. The sample holds a few counts of this clonotype. The same sample was also used in a study of T cells in Graves' hyperthyroidism and ophthalmopathy. As that study records: Uncontrolled infection, other autoimmune disease, pregnancy or lactation excluded patients. A first-round RT-PCR of the TCR CDR3 used the HTBI primer set. Clonotypes that were expanded in thyroid above 0.001 mostly appeared in blood too.

This TCR was recovered from a woman aged 40-60 years with Graves disease. The chain uses TRBV5-1 and TRBJ1-1; D ambiguous. Material: peripheral blood mononuclear cells (PBMCs), obtained at new diagnosis, from a patient treated with antithyroid drugs. This CDR3 is CASSSYIANTEAFF. CDR3 nucleotide sequence: TGCGCCAGCAGCTCGTATATTGCGAACACTGAAGCTTTCTTT.